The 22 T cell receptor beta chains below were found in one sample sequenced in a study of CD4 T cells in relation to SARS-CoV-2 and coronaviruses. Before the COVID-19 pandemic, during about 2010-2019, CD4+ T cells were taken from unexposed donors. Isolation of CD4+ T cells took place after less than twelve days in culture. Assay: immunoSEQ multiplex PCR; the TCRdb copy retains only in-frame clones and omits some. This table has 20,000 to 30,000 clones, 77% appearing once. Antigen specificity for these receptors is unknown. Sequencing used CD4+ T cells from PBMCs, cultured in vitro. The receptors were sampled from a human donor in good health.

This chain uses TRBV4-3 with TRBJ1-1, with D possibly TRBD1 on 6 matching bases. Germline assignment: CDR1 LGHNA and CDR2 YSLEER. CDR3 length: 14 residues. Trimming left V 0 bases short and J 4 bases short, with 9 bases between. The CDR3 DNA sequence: TGCGCCAGCAGCCAAGAACCAGGGGCCACTGAAGCTTTCTTT. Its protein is CASSQEPGATEAFF.

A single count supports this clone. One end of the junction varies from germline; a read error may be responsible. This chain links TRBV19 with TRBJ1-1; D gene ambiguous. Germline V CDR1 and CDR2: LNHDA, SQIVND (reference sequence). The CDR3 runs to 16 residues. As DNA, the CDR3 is TGTGCCAGTAGTACCCCAAGAATGGCCGTGAACTCTGAAGCTTTCTTT. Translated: CASSTPRMAVNSEAFF.

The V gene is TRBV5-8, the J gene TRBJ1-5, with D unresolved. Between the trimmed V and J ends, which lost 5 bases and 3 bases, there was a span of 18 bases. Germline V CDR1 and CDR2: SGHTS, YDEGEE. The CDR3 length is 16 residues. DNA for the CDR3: TGTGCCAGCAGTTCCCACCCCGGGAGGACCAATCAGCCCCAGCATTTT. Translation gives CASSSHPGRTNQPQHF.

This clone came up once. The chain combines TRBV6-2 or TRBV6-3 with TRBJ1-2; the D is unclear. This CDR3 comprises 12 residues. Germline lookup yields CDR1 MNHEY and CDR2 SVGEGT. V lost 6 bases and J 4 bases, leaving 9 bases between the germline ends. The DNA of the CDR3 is TGTGCCAGCAGCACAACGGGCTATGGCTACACCTTC. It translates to CASSTTGYGYTF.

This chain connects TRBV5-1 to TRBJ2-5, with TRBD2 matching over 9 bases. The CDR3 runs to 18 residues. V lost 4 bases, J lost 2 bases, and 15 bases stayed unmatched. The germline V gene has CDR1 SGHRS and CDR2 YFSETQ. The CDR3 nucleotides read TGCGCCAGCAGCCAGGGACTAGCCGCGCTTAAACGTCAAGAGACCCAGTACTTC. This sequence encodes CASSQGLAALKRQETQYF.

Here the CDR3 reads CASSLGQFNEKLFF. CDR3 nucleotides: TGTGCCAGCAGCTTAGGACAGTTTAATGAAAAACTGTTTTTT. The chain couples TRBV7-2 to TRBJ1-4; tentative D call: TRBD1 (5 bases). From germline, CDR1 is SGHTA and CDR2 FQGNSA. V lost 1 base, J lost 4 bases, and 7 bases lay in between. This CDR3 contains 14 residues.

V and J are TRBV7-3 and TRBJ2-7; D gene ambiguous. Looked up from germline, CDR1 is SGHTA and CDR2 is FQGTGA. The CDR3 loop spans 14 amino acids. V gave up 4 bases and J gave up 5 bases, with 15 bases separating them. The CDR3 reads CASSSLGFADEQYF. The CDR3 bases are TGTGCCAGCAGCTCCCTAGGGTTCGCTGACGAGCAGTACTTC.

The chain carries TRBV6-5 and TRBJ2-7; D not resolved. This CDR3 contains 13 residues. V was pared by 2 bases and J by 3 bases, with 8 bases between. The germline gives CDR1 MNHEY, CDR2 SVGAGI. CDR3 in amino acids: CASSYRVGYEQYF. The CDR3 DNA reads TGTGCCAGCAGTTACAGGGTAGGCTACGAGCAGTACTTC.

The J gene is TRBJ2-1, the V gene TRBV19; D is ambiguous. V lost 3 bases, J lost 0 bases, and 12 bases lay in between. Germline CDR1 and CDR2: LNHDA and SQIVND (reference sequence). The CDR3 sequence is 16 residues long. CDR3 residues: CASSIWASSSYNEQFF. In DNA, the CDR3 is TGTGCCAGTAGTATCTGGGCTTCCAGCTCCTACAATGAGCAGTTCTTC.

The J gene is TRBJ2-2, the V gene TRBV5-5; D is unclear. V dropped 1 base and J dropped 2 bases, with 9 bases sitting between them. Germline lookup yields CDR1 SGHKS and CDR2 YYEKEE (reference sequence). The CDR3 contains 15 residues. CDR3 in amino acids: CASSLWAENTGELFF. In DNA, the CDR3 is TGTGCCAGCAGCTTGTGGGCAGAAAACACCGGGGAGCTGTTTTTT.

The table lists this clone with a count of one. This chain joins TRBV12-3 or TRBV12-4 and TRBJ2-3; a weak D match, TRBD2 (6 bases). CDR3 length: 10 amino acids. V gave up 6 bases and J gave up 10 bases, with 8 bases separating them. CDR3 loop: CASRGGPQYF. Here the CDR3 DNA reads TGTGCCAGCAGGGGGGGTCCGCAGTATTTT.

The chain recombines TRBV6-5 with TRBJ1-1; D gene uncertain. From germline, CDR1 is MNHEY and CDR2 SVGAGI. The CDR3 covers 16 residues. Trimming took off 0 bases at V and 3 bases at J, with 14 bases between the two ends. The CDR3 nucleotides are TGTGCCAGCAGTTACTCCCCCGGGCGGCGGCACACTGAAGCTTTCTTT. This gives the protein CASSYSPGRRHTEAFF.

The CDR3 DNA is TGTGCCAGCAGCAAAGGGGGGACTATCTCCTACAATGAGCAGTTCTTC. Residues: CASSKGGTISYNEQFF. V usage is TRBV7-2 and J usage is TRBJ2-1, with TRBD2 as a possible D gene (7 bases). Per the germline V gene, CDR1 is SGHTA and CDR2 is FQGNSA. V was clipped by 5 bases and J by 0 bases, with 14 bases between them. The CDR3 loop spans 16 amino acids.

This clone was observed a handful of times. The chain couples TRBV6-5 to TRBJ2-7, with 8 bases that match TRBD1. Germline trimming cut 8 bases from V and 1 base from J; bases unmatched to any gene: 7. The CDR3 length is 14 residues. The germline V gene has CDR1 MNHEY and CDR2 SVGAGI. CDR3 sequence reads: CASQTGEMSYEQYF. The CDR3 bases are TGTGCCAGCCAGACAGGGGAAATGTCCTACGAGCAGTACTTC.

CDR3 DNA: TGTGCCTGGAGTGTAGGGCCCCAGCTGTTTTTT. Encoded protein: CAWSVGPQLFF. The gene calls are TRBV30 and TRBJ1-4; unclear D gene. Trimming removed 0 bases from V and 14 bases from J, with 10 bases in between. The CDR3 runs to 11 residues. Germline lookup yields CDR1 GTSNPN and CDR2 SVGIG (reference sequence).

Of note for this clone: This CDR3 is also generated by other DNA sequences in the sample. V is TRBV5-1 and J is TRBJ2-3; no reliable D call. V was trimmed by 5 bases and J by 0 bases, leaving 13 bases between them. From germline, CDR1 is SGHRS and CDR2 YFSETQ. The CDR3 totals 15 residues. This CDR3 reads CASSLDRPSTDTQYF. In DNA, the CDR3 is TGCGCCAGCAGTCTGGACCGGCCTAGCACAGATACGCAGTATTTT.

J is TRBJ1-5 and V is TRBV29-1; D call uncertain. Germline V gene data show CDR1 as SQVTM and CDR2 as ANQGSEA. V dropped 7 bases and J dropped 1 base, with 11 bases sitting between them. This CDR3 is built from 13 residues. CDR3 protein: CSAAETSNQPQHF. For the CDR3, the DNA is TGCAGCGCGGCGGAGACGAGCAATCAGCCCCAGCATTTT.

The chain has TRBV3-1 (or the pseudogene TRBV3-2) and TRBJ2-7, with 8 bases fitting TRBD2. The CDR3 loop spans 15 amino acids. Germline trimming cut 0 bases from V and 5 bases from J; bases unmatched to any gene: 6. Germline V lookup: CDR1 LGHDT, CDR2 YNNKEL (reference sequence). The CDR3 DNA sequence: TGTGCCAGCAGCCAAGATTTGCGGGGGGTTAACGAGCAGTACTTC. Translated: CASSQDLRGVNEQYF.

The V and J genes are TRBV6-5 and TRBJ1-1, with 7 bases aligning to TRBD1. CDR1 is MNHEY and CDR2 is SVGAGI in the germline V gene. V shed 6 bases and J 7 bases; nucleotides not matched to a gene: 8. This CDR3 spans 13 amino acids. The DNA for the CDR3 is TGTGCCAGCAGAAGCTCCGGGACAGATGAAGCTTTCTTT. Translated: CASRSSGTDEAFF.

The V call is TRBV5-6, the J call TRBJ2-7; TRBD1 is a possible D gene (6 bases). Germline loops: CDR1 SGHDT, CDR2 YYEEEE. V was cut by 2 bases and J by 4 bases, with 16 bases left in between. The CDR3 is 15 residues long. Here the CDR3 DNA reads TGTGCCAGCAGCTTTGGTACAGGGATCTCGTACGAGCAGTACTTC. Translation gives CASSFGTGISYEQYF. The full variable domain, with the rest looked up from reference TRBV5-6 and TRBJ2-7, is DAGVTQSPTHLIKTRGQQVTLRCSPKSGHDTVSWYQQALGQGPQFIFQYYEEEERQRGNFPDRFSGHQFPNYSSELNVNALLLGDSALYLCASSFGTGISYEQYFGPGTRLTVT.

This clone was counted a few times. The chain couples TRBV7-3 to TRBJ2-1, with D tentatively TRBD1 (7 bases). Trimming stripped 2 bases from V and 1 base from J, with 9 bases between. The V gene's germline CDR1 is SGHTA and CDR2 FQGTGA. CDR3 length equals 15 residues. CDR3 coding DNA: TGTGCCAGCAGCTTAGCGGGACAGTCCTACAATGAGCAGTTCTTC. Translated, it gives CASSLAGQSYNEQFF.

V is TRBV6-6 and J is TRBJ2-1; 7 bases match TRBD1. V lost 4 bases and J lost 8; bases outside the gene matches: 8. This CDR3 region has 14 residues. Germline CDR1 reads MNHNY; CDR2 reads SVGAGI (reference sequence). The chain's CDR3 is CASSSTGKVDEQFF. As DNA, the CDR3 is TGTGCCAGCAGTTCGACAGGGAAGGTTGATGAGCAGTTCTTC.